This TCR beta chain was identified in a study of T cell responses to AZD1222 COVID-19 vaccine. Study-level information: Whether given at about 4 or about 12 weeks, second doses were pooled. Regarding the study as a whole: Vaccine-associated CD4 TCRs spanned spike, dominant at 160-218 and 743-854. The number of AZD1222 recipients seropositive at baseline was only five to seven. In the spike-specific TCR repertoire, nearly half reportedly target unmutated variant regions.

With regard to this clone: Its antigen is not known.

The data were produced by immunoSEQ multiplex PCR, yet TCRdb's version contains in-frame clones alone and is incomplete. The sample has tens of thousands of clones, roughly 80% seen once. J lost 5 bases, V lost 3 bases, and 11 bases had no gene match. CDR3 length: 16 amino acids. Germline V gene sequence: CDR1 SGHAT, CDR2 FQNNGV. The sample was peripheral blood, taken on day 0 of AZD1222 vaccination. This clonotype originated in an adult in good health. J is TRBJ2-7 and V is TRBV11-2; the match to TRBD1 covers 9 bases. CDR3 bases: TGTGCCAGCAGCTTGACCGGGACAGGGAGATTGAACGAGCAGTACTTC. It specifies CASSLTGTGRLNEQYF.